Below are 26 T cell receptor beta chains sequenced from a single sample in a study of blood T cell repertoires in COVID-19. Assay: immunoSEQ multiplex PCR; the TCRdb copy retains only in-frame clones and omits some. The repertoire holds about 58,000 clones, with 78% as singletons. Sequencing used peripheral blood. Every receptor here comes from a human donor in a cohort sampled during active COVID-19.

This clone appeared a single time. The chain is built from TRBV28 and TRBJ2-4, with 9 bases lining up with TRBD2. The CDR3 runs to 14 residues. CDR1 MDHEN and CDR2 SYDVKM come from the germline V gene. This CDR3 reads CAVAGGLAKNIQYF. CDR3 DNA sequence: TGTGCGGTGGCGGGAGGGCTAGCCAAAAACATTCAGTACTTC.

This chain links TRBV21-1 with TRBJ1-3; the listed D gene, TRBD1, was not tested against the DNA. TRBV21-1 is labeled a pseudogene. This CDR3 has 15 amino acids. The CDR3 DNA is TGTGCCAGCAGCAATCAAGGACACTCTGGAAACACCATATATTTT. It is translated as CASSNQGHSGNTIYF.

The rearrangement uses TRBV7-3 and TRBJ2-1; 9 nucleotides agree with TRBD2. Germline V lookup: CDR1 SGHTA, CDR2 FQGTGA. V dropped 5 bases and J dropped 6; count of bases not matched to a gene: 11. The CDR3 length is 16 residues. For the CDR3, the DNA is TGTGCCAGCAGCCCCCGCATAGGTAGCGGGAGCAATGAGCAGTTCTTC. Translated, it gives CASSPRIGSGSNEQFF.

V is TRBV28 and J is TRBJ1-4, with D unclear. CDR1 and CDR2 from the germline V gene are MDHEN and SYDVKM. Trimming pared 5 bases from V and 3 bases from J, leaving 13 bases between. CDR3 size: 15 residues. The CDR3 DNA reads TGTGCCAGCAGTCCACCGGGATTTGCTAATGAAAAACTGTTTTTT. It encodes CASSPPGFANEKLFF.

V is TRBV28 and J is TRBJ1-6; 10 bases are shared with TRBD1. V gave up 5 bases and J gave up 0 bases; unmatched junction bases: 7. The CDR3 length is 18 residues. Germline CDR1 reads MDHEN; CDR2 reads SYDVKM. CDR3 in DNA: TGTGCCAGCAGTCTATCCTGGACAGGGGGCTCCTATAATTCACCCCTCCACTTT. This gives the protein CASSLSWTGGSYNSPLHF.

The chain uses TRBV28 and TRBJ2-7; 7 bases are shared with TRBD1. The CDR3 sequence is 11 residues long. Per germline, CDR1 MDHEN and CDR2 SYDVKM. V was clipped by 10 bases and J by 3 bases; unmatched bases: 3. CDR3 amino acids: CAIQGHYEQYF. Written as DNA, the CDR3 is TGTGCCATACAGGGGCACTACGAGCAGTACTTC.

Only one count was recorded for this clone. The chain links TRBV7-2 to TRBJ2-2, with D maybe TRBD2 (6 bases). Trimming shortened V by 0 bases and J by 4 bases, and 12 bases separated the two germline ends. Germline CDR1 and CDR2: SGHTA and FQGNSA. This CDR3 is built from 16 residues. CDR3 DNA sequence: TGTGCCAGCAGCTTAGCGGGACTCGTATCCACCGGGGAGCTGTTTTTT. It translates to CASSLAGLVSTGELFF.

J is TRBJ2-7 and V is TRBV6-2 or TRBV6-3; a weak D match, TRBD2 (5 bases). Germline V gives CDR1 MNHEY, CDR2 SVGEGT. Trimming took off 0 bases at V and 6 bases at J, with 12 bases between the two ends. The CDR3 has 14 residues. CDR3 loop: CASSYSRVAREQYF. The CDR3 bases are TGTGCCAGCAGTTACTCGAGAGTAGCGCGCGAGCAGTACTTC.

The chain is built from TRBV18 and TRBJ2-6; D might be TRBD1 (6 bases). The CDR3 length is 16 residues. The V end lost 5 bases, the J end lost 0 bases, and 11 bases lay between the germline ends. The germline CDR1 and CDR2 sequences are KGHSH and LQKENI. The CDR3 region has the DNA TGTGCCAGCTCAGGACAGCTGAGCTCTGGGGCCAACGTCCTGACTTTC. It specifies CASSGQLSSGANVLTF.

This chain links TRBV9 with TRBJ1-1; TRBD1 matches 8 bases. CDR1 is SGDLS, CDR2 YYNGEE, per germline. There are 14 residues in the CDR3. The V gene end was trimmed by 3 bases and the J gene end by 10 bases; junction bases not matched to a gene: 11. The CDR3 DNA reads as TGTGCCAGCAGCGCGGACAGGGTTGGGTTGAGAGCTTTCTTT. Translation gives CASSADRVGLRAFF.

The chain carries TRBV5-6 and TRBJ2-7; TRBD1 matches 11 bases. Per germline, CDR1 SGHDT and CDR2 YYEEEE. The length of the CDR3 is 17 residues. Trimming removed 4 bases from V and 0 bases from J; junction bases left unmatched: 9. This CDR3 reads CASSPLDGQGASYEQYF. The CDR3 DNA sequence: TGTGCCAGCAGCCCGTTGGACGGACAGGGGGCCTCCTACGAGCAGTACTTC. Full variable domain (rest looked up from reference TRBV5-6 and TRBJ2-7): DAGVTQSPTHLIKTRGQQVTLRCSPKSGHDTVSWYQQALGQGPQFIFQYYEEEERQRGNFPDRFSGHQFPNYSSELNVNALLLGDSALYLCASSPLDGQGASYEQYFGPGTRLTVT.

The CDR3 region has the DNA TGTGCCAGCAGCTACCAGGGGGTTTATGGCTACACCTTC. Protein product: CASSYQGVYGYTF. V and J are TRBV6-5 and TRBJ1-2; 7 bases line up with TRBD1. CDR1 MNHEY and CDR2 SVGAGI come from the germline V gene. The V segment lost 6 bases and the J segment 5 bases; nucleotides outside the gene matches: 6. This CDR3 spans 13 amino acids.

CDR3 loop: CASSPLRDSSGNTIYF. In DNA, the CDR3 is TGTGCCAGCTCACCCCTCCGGGACAGTTCTGGAAACACCATATATTTT. The rearrangement uses TRBV18 and TRBJ1-3; 7 positions agree with TRBD1. With V trimmed by 3 bases and J by 1 base, 6 bases remained unmatched. Germline lookup yields CDR1 KGHSH and CDR2 LQKENI. The CDR3 runs to 16 residues.

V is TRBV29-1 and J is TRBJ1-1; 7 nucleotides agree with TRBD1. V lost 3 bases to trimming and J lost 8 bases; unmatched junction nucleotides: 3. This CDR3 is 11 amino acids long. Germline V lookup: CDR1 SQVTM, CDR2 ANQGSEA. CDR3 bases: TGCAGCGTTGAGCCGACAGGGGAAGCTTTCTTT. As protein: CSVEPTGEAFF.

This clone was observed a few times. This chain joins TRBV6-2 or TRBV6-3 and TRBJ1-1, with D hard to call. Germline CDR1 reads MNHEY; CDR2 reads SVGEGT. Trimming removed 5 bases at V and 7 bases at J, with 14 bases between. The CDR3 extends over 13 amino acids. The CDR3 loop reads CASSPSPRSEAFF. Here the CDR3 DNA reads TGTGCCAGCAGTCCGTCACCGCGTAGTGAAGCTTTCTTT.

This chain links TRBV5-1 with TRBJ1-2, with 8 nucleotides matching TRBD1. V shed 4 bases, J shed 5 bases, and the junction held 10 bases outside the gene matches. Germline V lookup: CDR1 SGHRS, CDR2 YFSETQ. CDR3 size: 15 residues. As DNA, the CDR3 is TGCGCCAGCAGCCTTCGGGGACAGGACCCTTATGGCTACACCTTC. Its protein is CASSLRGQDPYGYTF.

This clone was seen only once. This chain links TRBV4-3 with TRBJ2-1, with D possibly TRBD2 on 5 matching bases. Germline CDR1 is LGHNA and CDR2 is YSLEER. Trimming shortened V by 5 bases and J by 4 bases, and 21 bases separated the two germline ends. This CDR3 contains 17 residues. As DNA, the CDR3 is TGCGCCAGCAGCACCCGACTTAACGAGCGGCTATACAATGAGCAGTTCTTC. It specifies CASSTRLNERLYNEQFF.

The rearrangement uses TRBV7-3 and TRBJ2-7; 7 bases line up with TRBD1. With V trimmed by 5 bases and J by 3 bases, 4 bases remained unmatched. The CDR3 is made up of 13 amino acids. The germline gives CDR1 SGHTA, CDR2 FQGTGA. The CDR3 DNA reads TGTGCCAGCAGCCGGGACAGATACTACGAGCAGTACTTC. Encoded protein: CASSRDRYYEQYF. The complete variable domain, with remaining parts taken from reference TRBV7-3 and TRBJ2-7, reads GAGVSQTPSNKVTEKGKYVELRCDPISGHTALYWYRQSLGQGPEFLIYFQGTGAADDSGLPNDRFFAVRPEGSVSTLKIQRTERGDSAVYLCASSRDRYYEQYFGPGTRLTVT.

CDR3 sequence reads: CASSPRVESPLHF. Here the CDR3 DNA reads TGTGCCAGCAGCCCCAGGGTAGAATCACCCCTCCACTTT. The genes are TRBV14 and TRBJ1-6, with D possibly matching TRBD1 (5 bases). The CDR3 covers 13 residues. From germline, CDR1 is SGHDN and CDR2 FVKESK. V shed 4 bases and J shed 10 bases, with 11 bases lying between them.

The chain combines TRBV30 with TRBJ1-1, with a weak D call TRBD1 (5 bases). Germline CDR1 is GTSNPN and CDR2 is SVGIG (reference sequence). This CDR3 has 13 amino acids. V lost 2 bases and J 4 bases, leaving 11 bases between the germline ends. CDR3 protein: CAWSPGGGTEAFF. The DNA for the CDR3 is TGTGCCTGGAGTCCCGGGGGAGGCACTGAAGCTTTCTTT.

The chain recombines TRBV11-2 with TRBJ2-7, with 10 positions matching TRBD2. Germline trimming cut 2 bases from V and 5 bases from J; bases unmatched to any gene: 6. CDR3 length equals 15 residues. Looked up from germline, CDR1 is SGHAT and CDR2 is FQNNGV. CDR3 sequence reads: CASSLWGTSVDEQYF. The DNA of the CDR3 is TGTGCCAGCAGCTTATGGGGGACTAGCGTAGACGAGCAGTACTTC.

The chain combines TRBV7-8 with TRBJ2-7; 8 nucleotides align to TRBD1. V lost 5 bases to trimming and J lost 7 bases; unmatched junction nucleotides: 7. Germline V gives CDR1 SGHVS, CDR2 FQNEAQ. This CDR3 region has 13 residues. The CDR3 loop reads CASSPDRAREQYF. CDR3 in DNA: TGTGCCAGCAGCCCGGACAGGGCGAGGGAGCAGTACTTC. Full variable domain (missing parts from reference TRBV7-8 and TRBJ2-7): GAGVSQSPRYKVAKRGQDVALRCDPISGHVSLFWYQQALGQGPEFLTYFQNEAQLDKSGLPSDRFFAERPEGSVSTLKIQRTQQEDSAVYLCASSPDRAREQYFGPGTRLTVT.

CDR3 nucleotide sequence: TGTGCCAGCAGTTACTTAGACGGTGAGGCTGAAGCTTTCTTT. Its translation: CASSYLDGEAEAFF. The V and J genes are TRBV6-2 or TRBV6-3 and TRBJ1-1; D gene uncertain. CDR3 length: 14 residues. V was cut by 1 base and J by 6 bases, with 12 bases left in between. Germline loops: CDR1 MNHEY, CDR2 SVGEGT.

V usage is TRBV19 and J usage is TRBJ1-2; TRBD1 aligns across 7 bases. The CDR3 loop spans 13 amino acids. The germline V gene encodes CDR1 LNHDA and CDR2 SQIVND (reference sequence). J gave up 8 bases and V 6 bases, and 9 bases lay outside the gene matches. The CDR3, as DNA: TGTGCCAGTAGCCGAGACAGGGATCGCGGCTACACCTTC. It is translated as CASSRDRDRGYTF. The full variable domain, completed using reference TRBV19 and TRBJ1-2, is DGGITQSPKYLFRKEGQNVTLSCEQNLNHDAMYWYRQDPGQGLRLIYYSQIVNDFQKGDIAEGYSVSREKKESFPLTVTSAQKNPTAFYLCASSRDRDRGYTFGSGTRLTVV.

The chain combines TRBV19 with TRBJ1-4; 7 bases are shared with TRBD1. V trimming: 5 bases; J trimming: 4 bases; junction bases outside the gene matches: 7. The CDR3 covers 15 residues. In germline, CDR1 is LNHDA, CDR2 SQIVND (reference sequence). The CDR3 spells CASSPPGTDNEKLFF. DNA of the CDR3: TGTGCCAGTAGTCCCCCCGGGACAGATAATGAAAAACTGTTTTTT.

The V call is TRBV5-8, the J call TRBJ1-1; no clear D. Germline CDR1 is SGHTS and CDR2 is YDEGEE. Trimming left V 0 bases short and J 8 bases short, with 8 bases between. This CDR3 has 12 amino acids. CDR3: CASSLVAAEAFF. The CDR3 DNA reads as TGTGCCAGCAGCTTGGTCGCGGCCGAAGCTTTCTTT.